The TCR beta chain under discussion was sequenced for a study of blood T cells in healthy people across ages. Study-level results: Higher naive T cell percentage went strongly together with higher TCR beta diversity.

A second PCR, run for about 7 to 11 cycles, used a sample-barcoded 5' primer plus a J-beta primer mix. Each cDNA molecule carried a tag from a template-switch adaptor that contained 12 random nucleotides. Every sample produced at least 2.5 million CDR3-containing paired-end reads. In TCRdb, the 5' RACE reads were re-called with MiXCR into one record per CDR3 protein. Of hundreds of thousands of distinct CDR3 sequences listed, approximately 53% are singletons. Looked up from germline, CDR1 is SGHRS and CDR2 is YFSETQ. The CDR3 is 15 amino acids. V lost 3 bases, J lost 1 base, and 12 bases lay in between. A remark on this clonotype: No antigen is known for it.

The donors, aged 6 to 90, were healthy Caucasians from Russia. The sequenced sample was blood. The TCR comes from a middle-aged man in good health. The V and J genes are TRBV5-1 and TRBJ2-3; D unclear. CDR3 amino acids: CASSYQQRRTDTQYF. In nucleotides, the CDR3 is TGCGCCAGCAGCTACCAACAGAGGCGCACAGATACGCAGTATTTT.